These T cell receptor beta chains were read from a single sample in a study of PD-1 blockade in mismatch repair-deficient tumors. The repertoire was sequenced with immunoSEQ multiplex PCR; TCRdb's copy has only in-frame clones and lacks some. The repertoire consists of about 110,000 clones, with 60% to 85% occurring once and the leading ten covering 4% to 6%. This material consisted of peripheral blood, taken approximately 64 weeks after starting pembrolizumab. The receptors here all came from an adult with mismatch repair-deficient cancer. Both conserved end residues are part of each CDR3. A D gene is named only where the DNA matches it firmly. The size field is filled for only some rows; it gives once, few, many or a size class.

size: once; V: TRBV7-2; J: TRBJ1-4; D: .; CDR3: CASSFGPNEKLFF; DNA: TGTGCCAGCAGCTTCGGGCCTAATGAAAAACTGTTTTTT
size: .; V: TRBV10-1; J: TRBJ1-2; D: TRBD1; CDR3: CASSDGTGAMDGYTF; DNA: TGCGCCAGCAGTGACGGGACAGGGGCGATGGATGGCTACACCTTC
size: .; V: TRBV7-9; J: TRBJ2-6; D: .; CDR3: CASSPVMGGGLAGANVLTF; DNA: TGTGCCAGCAGCCCAGTAATGGGGGGCGGTCTTGCTGGGGCCAACGTCCTGACTTTC
size: .; V: TRBV5-1; J: TRBJ1-2; D: .; CDR3: CASSVRGANYGYTF; DNA: TGCGCCAGCAGCGTACGTGGAGCTAACTATGGCTACACCTTC
size: .; V: TRBV10-3; J: TRBJ2-7; D: .; CDR3: CAISERYEQYF; DNA: TGTGCCATCAGTGAACGCTACGAGCAGTACTTC
size: .; V: TRBV6-5; J: TRBJ1-5; D: .; CDR3: CASSPGGPEPQHF; DNA: TGTGCCAGCAGTCCCGGGGGGCCAGAGCCCCAGCATTTT
size: .; V: TRBV6-6; J: TRBJ1-4; D: .; CDR3: CASSYDPNNEKLFF; DNA: TGTGCCAGCAGTTACGACCCTAATAATGAAAAACTGTTTTTT
size: .; V: TRBV15; J: TRBJ2-1; D: .; CDR3: CATSSGVSTYNEQFF; DNA: TGTGCCACCAGTAGCGGAGTGTCGACCTACAATGAGCAGTTCTTC
size: .; V: TRBV10-1; J: TRBJ2-1; D: TRBD2; CDR3: CASSSGLADNNEQFF; DNA: TGCGCCAGCAGTTCGGGACTAGCGGATAACAATGAGCAGTTCTTC
size: .; V: TRBV29-1; J: TRBJ2-6; D: .; CDR3: CSVENSGANVLTF; DNA: TGCAGCGTTGAGAACTCTGGGGCCAACGTCCTGACTTTC
size: .; V: TRBV30; J: TRBJ1-1; D: .; CDR3: CAWMRLKRPWAGSAFF; DNA: TGTGCCTGGATGCGGTTAAAGAGGCCCTGGGCCGGATCAGCTTTCTTT
size: once; V: TRBV6-5; J: TRBJ1-4; D: TRBD1; CDR3: CASRRQGYNEKLFF; DNA: TGTGCCAGCAGACGACAGGGGTATAATGAAAAACTGTTTTTT
size: .; V: TRBV29-1; J: TRBJ1-1; D: TRBD1; CDR3: CSFGQANTEAFF; DNA: TGCAGCTTTGGACAGGCGAACACTGAAGCTTTCTTT
size: .; V: TRBV5-4; J: TRBJ2-5; D: TRBD1; CDR3: CASSHRGLRETQYF; DNA: TGTGCCAGCAGTCACAGGGGCCTGCGGGAGACCCAGTACTTC
size: .; V: TRBV9; J: TRBJ2-4; D: .; CDR3: CASSSSPEDIQYF; DNA: TGTGCCAGCAGCTCCTCGCCCGAGGACATTCAGTACTTC
size: .; V: TRBV7-9; J: TRBJ1-1; D: TRBD1; CDR3: CASNKQGVNLPLEAFF; DNA: TGTGCCAGCAATAAACAGGGGGTAAACTTGCCGCTCGAAGCTTTCTTT
size: .; V: TRBV11-2; J: TRBJ2-7; D: TRBD2; CDR3: CASSSQSGAYEQYF; DNA: TGTGCCAGCAGCTCACAAAGCGGGGCCTACGAGCAGTACTTC
size: .; V: TRBV7-9; J: TRBJ2-3; D: TRBD2; CDR3: CASSLGREYPQYF; DNA: TGTGCCAGCAGCTTAGGGCGGGAGTACCCGCAGTATTTT
size: medium-sized; V: TRBV7-2; J: TRBJ1-2; D: .; CDR3: CASSLTEANYGYTF; DNA: TGTGCCAGCAGCTTAACGGAAGCAAACTATGGCTACACCTTC
size: .; V: TRBV7-2; J: TRBJ1-4; D: .; CDR3: CASSLRGSDEKLFF; DNA: TGTGCCAGCAGCTTACGGGGGTCAGATGAAAAACTGTTTTTT
size: .; V: TRBV7-2; J: TRBJ2-7; D: TRBD2; CDR3: CASSRGLAGSYEQYF; DNA: TGTGCCAGCAGCCGCGGACTAGCGGGCTCCTACGAGCAGTACTTC
size: .; V: TRBV7-2; J: TRBJ2-3; D: TRBD2; CDR3: CASSISSGRAADTQYF; DNA: TGTGCCAGCAGCATTTCTAGCGGGAGGGCCGCAGATACGCAGTATTTT
size: few; V: TRBV14; J: TRBJ1-2; D: .; CDR3: CASSQGIEGYTF; DNA: TGTGCCAGCAGCCAAGGCATAGAAGGCTACACCTTC
size: .; V: TRBV18; J: TRBJ2-1; D: .; CDR3: CASSPAGSDNEQFF; DNA: TGTGCCAGCTCACCGGCCGGGAGTGACAATGAGCAGTTCTTC
size: few; V: TRBV10-3; J: TRBJ1-3; D: .; CDR3: CAISAGNTIYF; DNA: TGTGCCATCAGTGCCGGAAACACCATATATTTT
size: .; V: TRBV7-9; J: TRBJ2-3; D: .; CDR3: CASSLDRGTSTDTQYF; DNA: TGTGCCAGCAGCTTAGACCGGGGTACTAGCACAGATACGCAGTATTTT
size: .; V: TRBV9; J: TRBJ2-1; D: .; CDR3: CASSVRSGQVGDRADNEQFF; DNA: TGTGCCAGCAGCGTACGATCGGGTCAGGTTGGGGACCGAGCGGACAATGAGCAGTTCTTC
size: .; V: TRBV6-6; J: TRBJ2-7; D: .; CDR3: CASSQGTSYEQYF; DNA: TGTGCCAGCAGTCAAGGGACGTCCTACGAGCAGTACTTC
size: .; V: TRBV7-9; J: TRBJ1-1; D: .; CDR3: CASSLRAGMNTEAFF; DNA: TGTGCCAGCAGCTTACGGGCAGGCATGAACACTGAAGCTTTCTTT
size: .; V: TRBV9; J: TRBJ1-2; D: .; CDR3: CASSVSSSAYGYTF; DNA: TGTGCCAGCAGCGTGTCGAGTTCCGCCTATGGCTACACCTTC
size: .; V: TRBV7-9; J: TRBJ2-5; D: .; CDR3: CASSGTGYQETQYF; DNA: TGTGCCAGCAGCGGTACAGGATACCAAGAGACCCAGTACTTC
size: .; V: TRBV9; J: TRBJ2-1; D: .; CDR3: CASSAKGRSSYNEQFF; DNA: TGTGCCAGCAGCGCGAAAGGGCGGAGCTCCTACAATGAGCAGTTCTTC
size: once; V: TRBV19; J: TRBJ2-7; D: .; CDR3: CASSIGGSYEQYF; DNA: TGTGCCAGTAGTATTGGCGGATCCTACGAGCAGTACTTC
size: few; V: TRBV10-3; J: TRBJ2-1; D: TRBD2; CDR3: CAISESWEGSYNEQFF; DNA: TGTGCCATCAGTGAGTCATGGGAGGGCTCCTACAATGAGCAGTTCTTC
size: once; V: TRBV6-1; J: TRBJ2-2; D: .; CDR3: CASLIPGFSGELFF; DNA: TGTGCCAGCCTAATTCCAGGGTTTTCCGGGGAGCTGTTTTTT
size: .; V: TRBV7-2; J: TRBJ2-1; D: .; CDR3: CASSLRLQFVEQFF; DNA: TGTGCCAGCAGCCTACGGTTGCAATTTGTTGAGCAGTTCTTC
size: .; V: TRBV5-1; J: TRBJ2-2; D: .; CDR3: CASSLDSTNTGELFF; DNA: TGCGCCAGCAGCTTGGACAGTACGAACACCGGGGAGCTGTTTTTT
size: .; V: TRBV29-1; J: TRBJ2-1; D: TRBD2; CDR3: CSVVFPSGRVNEQFF; DNA: TGCAGCGTTGTATTTCCTAGCGGGAGGGTTAATGAGCAGTTCTTC
size: .; V: TRBV30; J: TRBJ1-2; D: .; CDR3: CAWSVHLTGSYGYTF; DNA: TGTGCCTGGAGTGTACATCTGACAGGAAGCTATGGCTACACCTTC
size: .; V: TRBV11-1; J: TRBJ1-5; D: .; CDR3: CASSAGYNQPQHF; DNA: TGTGCCAGCAGCGCAGGTTACAATCAGCCCCAGCATTTT
size: once; V: TRBV10-3; J: TRBJ1-5; D: .; CDR3: CAISESNGPWPQHF; DNA: TGTGCCATCAGTGAGTCTAACGGACCGTGGCCCCAGCATTTT
size: .; V: TRBV4-3; J: TRBJ2-1; D: .; CDR3: CASSQDTGINEQFF; DNA: TGCGCCAGCAGCCAAGATACGGGAATCAATGAGCAGTTCTTC
size: .; V: TRBV7-6; J: TRBJ2-1; D: .; CDR3: CASSSGFSSLNEQFF; DNA: TGTGCCAGCAGCTCGGGGTTCTCGAGTCTGAATGAGCAGTTCTTC
size: .; V: TRBV10-2; J: TRBJ2-5; D: TRBD1; CDR3: CASRTGTYETQYF; DNA: TGCGCCAGCAGGACAGGGACGTATGAGACCCAGTACTTC